The clone carrying this TCR beta chain was seen only a few times. These data come from a study of T-cell memory formation after mild COVID-19. Each CDR3 protein gets one entry after TCRdb re-called the 5' RACE reads with MiXCR. The table lists 150,000 to 200,000 distinct CDR3 sequences, 16% of them singletons. The CDR3 is made up of 15 amino acids. Trimming shortened V by 4 bases and J by 7 bases, and 18 bases separated the two germline ends. The germline CDR1 and CDR2 sequences are SGHRS and YFSETQ. This clonotype originated in an adult woman who had mild COVID-19 (a few samples of this study predate the infection). Cell type and time point are not known. Sequencing used PBMCs or a T cell subset sorted from them (not recorded which). The chain couples TRBV5-1 to TRBJ2-1; tentative D call: TRBD2 (6 bases). CDR3 sequence reads: CASSRRQSGGNEQFF. The CDR3 nucleotides are TGCGCCAGCAGCCGCAGACAATCCGGGGGAAATGAGCAGTTCTTC. Based on the CDR3 plus reference TRBV5-1 and TRBJ2-1, the full variable domain is KAGVTQTPRYLIKTRGQQVTLSCSPISGHRSVSWYQQTPGQGLQFLFEYFSETQRNKGNFPGRFSGRQFSNSRSEMNVSTLELGDSALYLCASSRRQSGGNEQFFGPGTRLTVL.